Below are 3 T cell receptor beta chains sequenced from a single sample in a study of cytomegalovirus exposure and HLA in healthy donors. The method was immunoSEQ multiplex PCR; TCRdb's version includes in-frame clones alone and lacks a portion of them. The repertoire holds around 260,000 clones, with less than 95% as singletons. Source material: PBMCs. These receptors were collected from a woman under 40 in good health and CMV-seronegative.

This sequence joins TRBV4-2 and TRBJ2-3, with 13 nucleotides matching TRBD2. In germline, CDR1 is LGHNA, CDR2 YNFKEQ. This CDR3 has 17 amino acids. The ends lost 0 bases at V and 6 bases at J; junction bases unmatched: 6. The CDR3 DNA is TGTGCCAGCAGCCAAGATTTCGGACTAGCGGGAGTTGATACGCAGTATTTT. Amino acids: CASSQDFGLAGVDTQYF.

The rearrangement uses TRBV15 and TRBJ1-5, with a tentative D call TRBD1 (5 bases). Germline V gives CDR1 LNHNV, CDR2 YYDKDF (reference sequence). The CDR3 sequence is 17 residues long. Trimming shortened V by 0 bases and J by 0 bases, and 12 bases separated the two germline ends. In nucleotides, the CDR3 is TGTGCCACCAGCAGAGAGAGGGGTTTCTATAGCAATCAGCCCCAGCATTTT. Its protein is CATSRERGFYSNQPQHF.

The genes are TRBV28 and TRBJ1-3, with D hard to call. This CDR3 has 15 residues. With 2 bases removed from V and 2 bases from J, the gap between germline ends came to 10 bases. CDR1 and CDR2 (germline): MDHEN, SYDVKM. The CDR3 DNA reads TGTGCCAGCAGTTTACGGACGGCTACTGGAAACACCATATATTTT. It specifies CASSLRTATGNTIYF.